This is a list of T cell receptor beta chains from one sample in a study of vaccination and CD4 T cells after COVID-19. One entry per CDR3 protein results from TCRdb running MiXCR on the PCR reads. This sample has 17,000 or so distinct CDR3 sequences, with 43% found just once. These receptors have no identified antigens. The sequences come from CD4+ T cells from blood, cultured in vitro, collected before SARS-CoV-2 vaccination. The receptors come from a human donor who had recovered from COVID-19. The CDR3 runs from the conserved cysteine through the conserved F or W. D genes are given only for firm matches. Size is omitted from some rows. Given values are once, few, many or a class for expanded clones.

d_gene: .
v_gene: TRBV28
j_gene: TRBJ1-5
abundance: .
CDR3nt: TGTGCCAGCAGCCTCCCCCGGGACCAGCCCCAGCATTTT
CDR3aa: CASSLPRDQPQHF

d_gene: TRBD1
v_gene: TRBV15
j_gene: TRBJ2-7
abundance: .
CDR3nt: TGTGCCACCAGCAGAGCCAATCCGGGACAGGGGACCTACGAGCAGTACTTC
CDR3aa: CATSRANPGQGTYEQYF

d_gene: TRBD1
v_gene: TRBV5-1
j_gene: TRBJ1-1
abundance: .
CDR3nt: TGCGCCAGCAGCGTAGACAGGGGCTGGAACACTGAAGCTTTCTTT
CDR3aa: CASSVDRGWNTEAFF

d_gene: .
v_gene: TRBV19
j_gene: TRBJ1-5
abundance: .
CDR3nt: TGTGCCAGTAGTATAGTGGCAGGCTCTAATCAGCCCCAGCATTTT
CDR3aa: CASSIVAGSNQPQHF

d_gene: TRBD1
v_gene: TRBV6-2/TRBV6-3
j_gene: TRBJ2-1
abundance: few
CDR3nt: TGTGCCAGCAGCGCCGAGACAGGGGGCTTCTCTTCCAATGAGCAGTTCTTC
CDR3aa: CASSAETGGFSSNEQFF

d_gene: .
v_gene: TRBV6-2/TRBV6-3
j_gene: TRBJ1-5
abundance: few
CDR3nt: TGTGCCAGCAGTCACCTATTGACAGGCGTCGACCAGCCCCAGCATTTT
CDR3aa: CASSHLLTGVDQPQHF

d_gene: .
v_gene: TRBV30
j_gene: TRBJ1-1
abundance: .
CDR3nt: TGTGCCTGCTCAGGGGAGGGTTTTCAATCTCTAGCTTTCTTT
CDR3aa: CACSGEGFQSLAFF

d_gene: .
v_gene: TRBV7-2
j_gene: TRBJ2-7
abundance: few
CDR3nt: TGTGCCAGCAGCTTAGTTTCCTACGAGCAGTACTTC
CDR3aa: CASSLVSYEQYF

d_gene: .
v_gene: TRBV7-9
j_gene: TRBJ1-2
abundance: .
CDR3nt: TGTGCCAGCAGCTTAGCGATGAGGGGTGGCTACACCTTC
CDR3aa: CASSLAMRGGYTF

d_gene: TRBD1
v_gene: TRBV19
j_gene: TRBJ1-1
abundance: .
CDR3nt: TGTGCCAGTAGTCCGGGACAGGTTCGGTATCCGGCTGAAGCTTTCTTT
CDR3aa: CASSPGQVRYPAEAFF

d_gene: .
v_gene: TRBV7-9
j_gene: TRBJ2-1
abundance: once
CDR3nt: TGTGCCAGCAGCTTAGATCCGGGGTCGGGGTTGGATGGGTTCTTC
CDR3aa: CASSLDPGSGLDGFF

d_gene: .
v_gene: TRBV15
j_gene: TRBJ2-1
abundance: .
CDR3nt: TGTGCCACCAGCGGGGGACTTCTCCCTTCGGAGCAGTTCTTC
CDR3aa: CATSGGLLPSEQFF

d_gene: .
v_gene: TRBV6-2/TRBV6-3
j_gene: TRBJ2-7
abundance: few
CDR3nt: TGTGCCAGCGGGAACAGCCACTACGAGCAGTACTTC
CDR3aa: CASGNSHYEQYF

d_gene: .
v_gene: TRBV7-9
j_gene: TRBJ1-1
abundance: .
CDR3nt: TGTGCCAGCAGCTTCCCCCTGGATGGGACTGAAGCTTTCTTT
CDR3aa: CASSFPLDGTEAFF

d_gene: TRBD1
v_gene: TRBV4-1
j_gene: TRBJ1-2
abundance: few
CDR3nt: TGCGCCAGCAGCCAAGGTATCGGGACAGGGGGCTTCTATGGCTACACCTTC
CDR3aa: CASSQGIGTGGFYGYTF

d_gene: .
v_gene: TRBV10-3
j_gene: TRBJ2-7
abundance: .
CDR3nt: TGTGCCATCAGTCGAGGGGGCTCGGGAGGGGAGCAGTACTTC
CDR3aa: CAISRGGSGGEQYF

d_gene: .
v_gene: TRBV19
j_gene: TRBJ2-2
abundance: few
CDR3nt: TGTGCCAGTAGTGGGACGTATGCGAACACCGGGGAGCTGTTTTTT
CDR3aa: CASSGTYANTGELFF

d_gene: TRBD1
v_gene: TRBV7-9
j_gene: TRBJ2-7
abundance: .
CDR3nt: TGTGCCAGCAGCTCCGGGACAGGGGCTATCTACGAGCAGTACTTC
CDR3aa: CASSSGTGAIYEQYF

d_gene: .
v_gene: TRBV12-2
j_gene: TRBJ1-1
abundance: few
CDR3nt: TGTGCAAGTCGCTTAGCGATAGCGTGGACACTGAACACTGAAGCTTTCTTT
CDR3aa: CASRLAIAWTLNTEAFF

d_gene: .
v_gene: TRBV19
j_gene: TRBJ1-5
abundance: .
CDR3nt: TGTGCCAGCCAAGAAAGGGAGGCCCTACAGCCCCAGCATTTT
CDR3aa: CASQEREALQPQHF

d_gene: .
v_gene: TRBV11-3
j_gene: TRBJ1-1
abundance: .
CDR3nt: TGTGCCAGCAGCTTAGGCGGGGTCGTGAACACTGAAGCCTTCTTT
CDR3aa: CASSLGGVVNTEAFF

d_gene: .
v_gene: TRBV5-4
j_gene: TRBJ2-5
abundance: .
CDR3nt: TGTGCCAGCAGCTTGGTGGAGGGGCAAGAGACCCAGTACTTC
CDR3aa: CASSLVEGQETQYF

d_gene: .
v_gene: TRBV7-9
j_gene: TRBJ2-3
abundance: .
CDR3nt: TGTGCCAGCAGCTTAGGGAGGGTATCCACAGATACGCAGTATTTT
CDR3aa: CASSLGRVSTDTQYF

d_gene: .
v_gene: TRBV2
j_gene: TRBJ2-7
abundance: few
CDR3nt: TGTGCCAGCAGACTCTCACAGGGAACCTACGAGCAGTACTTC
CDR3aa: CASRLSQGTYEQYF

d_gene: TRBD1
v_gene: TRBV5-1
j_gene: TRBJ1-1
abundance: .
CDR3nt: TGCGCCAGCAGCGGACTACGGACAGGGGAGAACACTGAAGCTTTCTTT
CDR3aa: CASSGLRTGENTEAFF

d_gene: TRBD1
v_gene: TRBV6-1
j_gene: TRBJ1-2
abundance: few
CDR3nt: TGTGCCAGCGGAGACAGGGGGCTAAGTGGCTACACCTTC
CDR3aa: CASGDRGLSGYTF

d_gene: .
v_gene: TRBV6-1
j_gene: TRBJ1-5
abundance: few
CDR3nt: TGTGCCAGCAAACCGATTTGGGCCGATAGCAATCAGCCCCAGCATTTT
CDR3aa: CASKPIWADSNQPQHF

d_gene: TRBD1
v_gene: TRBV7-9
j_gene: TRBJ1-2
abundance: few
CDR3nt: TGTGCCAGCAGCTTGGGGGACAGTCAAGGGATTGGCTACACCTTC
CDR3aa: CASSLGDSQGIGYTF

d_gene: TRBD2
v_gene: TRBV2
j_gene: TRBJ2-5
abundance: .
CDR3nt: TGTGCCAGCAGAGATATAGGACTAGCGGGGGACGGGACCCAGTACTTC
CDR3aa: CASRDIGLAGDGTQYF

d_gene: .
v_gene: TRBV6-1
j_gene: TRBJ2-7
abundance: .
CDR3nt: TGTGCCAGCAGGGCGAGAGGGGTTTCGGCGTACGAGCAGTACTTC
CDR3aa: CASRARGVSAYEQYF

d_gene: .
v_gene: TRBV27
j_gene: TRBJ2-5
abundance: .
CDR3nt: TGTGCCAGCAGTCGAGATCAAATGGGGCAAGAGACCCAGTACTTC
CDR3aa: CASSRDQMGQETQYF

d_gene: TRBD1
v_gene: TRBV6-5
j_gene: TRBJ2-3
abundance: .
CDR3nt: TGTGCCAGCAGTTACTTGTACAGGGGTACGCAGTATTTT
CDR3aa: CASSYLYRGTQYF

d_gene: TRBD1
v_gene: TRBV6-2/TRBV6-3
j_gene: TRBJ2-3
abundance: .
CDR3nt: TGTGCCAGCCCCAGGGGCAGGGGGAGCACAGATACGCAGTATTTT
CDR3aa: CASPRGRGSTDTQYF

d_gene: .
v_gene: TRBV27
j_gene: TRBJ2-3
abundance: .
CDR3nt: TGTGCCAGCACCAAGGAGCCGGGACGGAGGCAGTATTTT
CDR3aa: CASTKEPGRRQYF

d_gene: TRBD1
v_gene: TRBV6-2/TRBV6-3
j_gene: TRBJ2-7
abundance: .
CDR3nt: TGTGCCAGCAGCCGCCAGGGGGCCTTCGAGCAGTACTTC
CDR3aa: CASSRQGAFEQYF

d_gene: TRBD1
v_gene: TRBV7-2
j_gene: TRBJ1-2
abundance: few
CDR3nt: TGTGCCAGCAGCTTTGTAGGGGGCGGCTACACCTTC
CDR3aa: CASSFVGGGYTF

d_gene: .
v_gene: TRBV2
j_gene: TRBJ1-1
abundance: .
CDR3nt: TGTGCCAGCAGTGTAAACGGAAACACTGAAGCTTTCTTT
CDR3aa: CASSVNGNTEAFF

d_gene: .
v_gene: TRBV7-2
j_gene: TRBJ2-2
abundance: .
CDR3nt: TGTGCCAGCAGAGCGGGCCCCTTTATGAACACCGGGGAGCTGTTTTTT
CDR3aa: CASRAGPFMNTGELFF

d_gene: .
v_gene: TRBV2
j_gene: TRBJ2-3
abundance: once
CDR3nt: TGTGCCAGCAGTGAAGGGAAGGCTACGCAGTATTTT
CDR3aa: CASSEGKATQYF

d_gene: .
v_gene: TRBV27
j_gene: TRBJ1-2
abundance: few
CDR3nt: TGTGCCAGCAGTCCCCGACGGGCCGGTGGCTACACCTTC
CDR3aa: CASSPRRAGGYTF

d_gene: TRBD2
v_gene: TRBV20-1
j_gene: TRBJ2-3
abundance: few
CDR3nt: TGCAGTGCTAGAGCCGAGGCTAGCGGGACTACAGATACGCAGTATTTT
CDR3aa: CSARAEASGTTDTQYF